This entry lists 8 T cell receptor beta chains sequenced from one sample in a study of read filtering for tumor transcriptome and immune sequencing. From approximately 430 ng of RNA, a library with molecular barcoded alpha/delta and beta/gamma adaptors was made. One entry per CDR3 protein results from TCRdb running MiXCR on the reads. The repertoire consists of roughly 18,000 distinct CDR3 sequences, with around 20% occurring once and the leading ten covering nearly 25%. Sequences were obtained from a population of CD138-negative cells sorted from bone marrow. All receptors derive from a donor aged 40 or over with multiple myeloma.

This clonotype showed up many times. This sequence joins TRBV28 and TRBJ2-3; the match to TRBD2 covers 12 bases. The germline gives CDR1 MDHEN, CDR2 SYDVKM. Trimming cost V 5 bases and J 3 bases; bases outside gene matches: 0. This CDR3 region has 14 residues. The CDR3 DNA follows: TGTGCCAGCAGTACTAGCGGGAGGACAGATACGCAGTATTTT. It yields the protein CASSTSGRTDTQYF.

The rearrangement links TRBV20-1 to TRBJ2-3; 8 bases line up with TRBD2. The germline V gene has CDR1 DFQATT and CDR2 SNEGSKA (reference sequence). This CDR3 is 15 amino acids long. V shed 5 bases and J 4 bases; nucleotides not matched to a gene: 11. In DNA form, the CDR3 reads TGCAGTGCTCCCGGTCCAGCGGGAGTGTCAGATACGCAGTATTTT. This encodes CSAPGPAGVSDTQYF.

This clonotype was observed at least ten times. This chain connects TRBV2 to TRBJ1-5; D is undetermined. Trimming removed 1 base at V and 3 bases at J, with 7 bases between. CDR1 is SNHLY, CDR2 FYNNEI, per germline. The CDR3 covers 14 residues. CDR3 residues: CASSEGQINQPQHF. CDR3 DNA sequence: TGTGCCAGCAGTGAAGGGCAGATCAATCAGCCCCAGCATTTT.

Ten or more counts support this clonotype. CDR3 coding DNA: TGTGCCAGCAGTGGCGGAGGGAACTACAATGAGCAGTTCTTC. Amino acids: CASSGGGNYNEQFF. The gene calls are TRBV6-4 and TRBJ2-1, with D possibly TRBD2 on 6 matching bases. V shed 4 bases and J shed 3 bases, with 10 bases lying between them. CDR1 is MRHNA, CDR2 SNTAGT, per germline. CDR3 length equals 14 residues.

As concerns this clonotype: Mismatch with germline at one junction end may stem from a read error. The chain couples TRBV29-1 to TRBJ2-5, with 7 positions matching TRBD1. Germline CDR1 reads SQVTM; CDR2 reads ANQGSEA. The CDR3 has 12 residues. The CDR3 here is CSVMTGLETRYF. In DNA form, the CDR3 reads TGCAGCGTTATGACAGGGTTAGAGACCCGGTACTTC.

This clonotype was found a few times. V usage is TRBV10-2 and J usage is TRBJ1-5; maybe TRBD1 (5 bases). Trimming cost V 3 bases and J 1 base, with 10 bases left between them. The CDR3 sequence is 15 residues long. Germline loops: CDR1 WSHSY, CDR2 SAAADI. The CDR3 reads CASSDGALSNQPQHF. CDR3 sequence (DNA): TGCGCCAGCAGTGACGGGGCGCTCAGCAATCAGCCCCAGCATTTT.

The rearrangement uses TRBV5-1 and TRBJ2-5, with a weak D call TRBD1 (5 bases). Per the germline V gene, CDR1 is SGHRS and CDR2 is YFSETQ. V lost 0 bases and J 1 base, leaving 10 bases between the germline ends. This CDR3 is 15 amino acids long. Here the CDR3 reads CASSLVGHSQETQYF. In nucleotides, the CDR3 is TGCGCCAGCAGCTTGGTAGGACATAGCCAAGAGACCCAGTACTTC.

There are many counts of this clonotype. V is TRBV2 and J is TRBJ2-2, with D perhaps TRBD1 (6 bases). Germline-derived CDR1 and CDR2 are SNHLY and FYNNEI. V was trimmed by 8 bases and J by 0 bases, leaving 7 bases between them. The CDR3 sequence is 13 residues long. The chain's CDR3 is CASEGANTGELFF. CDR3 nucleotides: TGTGCCAGCGAGGGGGCGAACACCGGGGAGCTGTTTTTT. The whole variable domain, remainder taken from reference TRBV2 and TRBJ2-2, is EPEVTQTPSHQVTQMGQEVILRCVPISNHLYFYWYRQILGQKVEFLVSFYNNEISEKSEIFDDQFSVERPDGSNFTLKIRSTKLEDSAMYFCASEGANTGELFFGEGSRLTVL.